Following are 30 T cell receptor beta chains from one sample sequenced in a study of technical replicates of blood from several donors. Some clones are missing from TCRdb's copy, which holds only in-frame ones; the method was immunoSEQ multiplex PCR. Among approximately 88,000 clones listed, about 97% were seen once. Sample: T cells isolated from PBMCs. All receptors derive from a human donor in good health.

The rearrangement uses TRBV6-1 and TRBJ2-7, with TRBD1 matching over 7 bases. The ends lost 0 bases at V and 5 bases at J; junction bases unmatched: 4. The CDR3 sequence is 14 residues long. CDR1 MNHNS and CDR2 SASEGT come from the germline V gene. CDR3 nucleotides: TGTGCCAGCAGTGAAGCGAGGACAGGCAACGAGCAGTACTTC. This gives the protein CASSEARTGNEQYF.

CDR3 amino acids: CASSPGSGNTIYF. For the CDR3, the DNA is TGTGCCAGCAGCCCAGGGTCTGGAAACACCATATATTTT. The rearrangement joins TRBV28 to TRBJ1-3, with D possibly being TRBD1 (5 bases). Trimming removed 6 bases from V and 1 base from J, with 7 bases in between. This CDR3 has 13 amino acids. Germline V gene data show CDR1 as MDHEN and CDR2 as SYDVKM.

The J gene is TRBJ2-6, the V gene TRBV27, with D tentatively TRBD1 (6 bases). V was shortened by 2 bases and J by 2 bases, with 10 bases between the two germline ends. The CDR3 is 16 amino acids. Germline V gene sequence: CDR1 MNHEY, CDR2 SMNVEV (reference sequence). This CDR3 is CASSLLSGAGANVLTF. As DNA, the CDR3 is TGTGCCAGCAGTTTACTTTCAGGGGCTGGGGCCAACGTCCTGACTTTC.

The V and J genes are TRBV19 and TRBJ1-4, with 9 nucleotides matching TRBD1. CDR1 is LNHDA and CDR2 is SQIVND in the germline V gene (reference sequence). The CDR3 extends over 17 amino acids. Trimming removed 3 bases from V and 8 bases from J; junction bases left unmatched: 13. CDR3 in amino acids: CASSIGTGSMVWEKLFF. The CDR3 DNA sequence: TGTGCCAGTAGTATTGGGACAGGGTCTATGGTATGGGAAAAACTGTTTTTT.

The rearrangement links TRBV28 to TRBJ2-5; perhaps TRBD1 as D (5 bases). The length of the CDR3 is 12 residues. CDR1 MDHEN and CDR2 SYDVKM come from the germline V gene. V lost 6 bases, J lost 0 bases, and 5 bases lay in between. The chain's CDR3 is CASSRDQETQYF. The CDR3 coding sequence is TGTGCCAGCAGCAGGGACCAAGAGACCCAGTACTTC.

The chain carries TRBV29-1 and TRBJ2-7; the match to TRBD2 covers 7 bases. The germline CDR1 and CDR2 sequences are SQVTM and ANQGSEA. CDR3 length: 15 residues. The trim removed 0 bases at V and 3 bases at J, leaving 8 bases unmatched. Here the CDR3 reads CSVEDRASGHYEQYF. As DNA, the CDR3 is TGCAGCGTTGAAGATAGGGCTAGCGGACACTACGAGCAGTACTTC.

The chain carries TRBV4-3 and TRBJ2-1, with D maybe TRBD2 (5 bases). Germline V gene sequence: CDR1 LGHNA, CDR2 YSLEER. There are 18 residues in the CDR3. Deletions cut 4 bases from V and 4 bases from J, with 23 bases between. Here the CDR3 DNA reads TGCGCCAGCAGCCGAGCCCAATACGGAGGCGGGCAGTACAATGAGCAGTTCTTC. Its protein is CASSRAQYGGGQYNEQFF.

The chain joins TRBV10-3 to TRBJ2-3; 7 positions match TRBD1. CDR1 is ENHRY and CDR2 is SYGVKD in the germline V gene. J gave up 1 base and V 8 bases, and 3 bases lay outside the gene matches. There are 13 residues in the CDR3. The CDR3 DNA follows: TGTGCCATCGGAACAGGGGGCACAGATACGCAGTATTTT. It translates to CAIGTGGTDTQYF.

CDR3 sequence (DNA): TGTGCCAGCAGTTTCGACAGGGGAAATCAGCCCCAGCATTTT. It codes for CASSFDRGNQPQHF. This chain connects TRBV27 to TRBJ1-5, with 8 bases identical to TRBD1. The CDR3 totals 14 residues. V lost 3 bases, J lost 4 bases, and 2 bases stayed unmatched. The germline V gene encodes CDR1 MNHEY and CDR2 SMNVEV (reference sequence).

This clone was found once. The rearrangement joins TRBV5-6 to TRBJ1-4, with unresolved D. V lost 4 bases, J lost 0 bases, and 4 bases lay in between. Germline CDR1 reads SGHDT; CDR2 reads YYEEEE. The CDR3 is made up of 13 amino acids. In DNA, the CDR3 is TGTGCCAGCAGCCTCCCAACTAATGAAAAACTGTTTTTT. As protein: CASSLPTNEKLFF.

This clone was seen only once. The chain recombines TRBV2 with TRBJ1-1; the D gene is possibly TRBD1 (5 bases). In germline, CDR1 is SNHLY, CDR2 FYNNEI. V lost 6 bases and J 5 bases, leaving 16 bases between the germline ends. The CDR3 runs 14 residues. CDR3 DNA: TGTGCCAGCAGACCTGGACACCTGGGAACTGAAGCTTTCTTT. Protein sequence: CASRPGHLGTEAFF.

This chain uses TRBV2 with TRBJ1-1; 8 nucleotides match TRBD1. CDR1 is SNHLY and CDR2 is FYNNEI in the germline V gene. CDR3 size: 14 residues. V gave up 6 bases and J gave up 2 bases; unmatched junction bases: 5. The CDR3 DNA sequence: TGTGCCAGCAGGGGGACAGGAGTTAACACTGAAGCTTTCTTT. Translating gives CASRGTGVNTEAFF.

J is TRBJ2-3 and V is TRBV5-1, with 10 positions matching TRBD2. V was clipped by 3 bases and J by 1 base; unmatched bases: 14. CDR1 and CDR2 from the germline V gene are SGHRS and YFSETQ. The CDR3 sequence is 19 residues long. The CDR3 loop is CASSWGRASGRHRTDTQYF. In DNA form, the CDR3 reads TGCGCCAGCAGCTGGGGCAGGGCTAGCGGGAGACACCGCACAGATACGCAGTATTTT.

The chain carries TRBV13 and TRBJ2-4; 7 bases are a match to TRBD1. With V trimmed by 5 bases and J by 3 bases, 13 bases remained unmatched. CDR1 is PRHDT and CDR2 is FYEKMQ in the germline V gene (reference sequence). The CDR3 totals 17 residues. The CDR3 nucleotides read TGTGCCAGCAGCGAATACGACAGGGTAATTGGCAAAAACATTCAGTACTTC. This translates into CASSEYDRVIGKNIQYF.

This clone was recorded only once. The chain employs TRBV6-5 and TRBJ2-2; 7 bases match TRBD1. CDR1 MNHEY and CDR2 SVGAGI come from the germline V gene. J lost 6 bases, V lost 0 bases, and 4 bases had no gene match. The CDR3 has 15 residues. CDR3 residues: CASSYSGQWAGELFF. CDR3 bases: TGTGCCAGCAGTTACTCGGGACAGTGGGCCGGGGAGCTGTTTTTT.

This clone appeared a single time. The chain has TRBV7-8 and TRBJ2-1; no reliable D call. CDR3 size: 16 residues. Germline assignment: CDR1 SGHVS and CDR2 FQNEAQ. Between the trimmed V and J ends, which lost 4 bases and 5 bases, there was a span of 18 bases. The CDR3 is CASSSPVLLSDNEQFF. CDR3 bases: TGTGCCAGCAGCTCCCCCGTGTTACTCAGCGACAATGAGCAGTTCTTC.

The rearrangement joins TRBV19 to TRBJ1-3; D gene ambiguous. There are 13 residues in the CDR3. Germline V CDR1 and CDR2: LNHDA, SQIVND (reference sequence). The V end lost 5 bases, the J end lost 4 bases, and 9 bases lay between the germline ends. The CDR3 protein is CASSPMSGNTIYF. DNA of the CDR3: TGTGCCAGTAGTCCCATGAGCGGAAACACCATATATTTT.

This chain joins TRBV6-6 and TRBJ2-1; D might be TRBD2 (6 bases). Per the germline V gene, CDR1 is MNHNY and CDR2 is SVGAGI (reference sequence). This CDR3 has 15 residues. The ends were cut back, 6 bases at V and 5 bases at J, with 17 bases in the middle. The CDR3: CASSPVVAEDNEQFF. Here the CDR3 DNA reads TGTGCCAGCAGCCCCGTGGTAGCGGAAGACAATGAGCAGTTCTTC.

J is TRBJ2-7 and V is TRBV25-1, with 9 positions matching TRBD1. The V segment lost 8 bases and the J segment 1 base; nucleotides outside the gene matches: 6. The CDR3 has 14 amino acids. In germline, CDR1 is MGHDK, CDR2 SYGVNS. The CDR3 loop is CASERTGVSYEQYF. In nucleotides, the CDR3 is TGTGCCAGCGAAAGGACAGGGGTTTCCTACGAGCAGTACTTC.

The chain couples TRBV18 to TRBJ2-1; TRBD2 matches at 14 bases. V trimming: 3 bases; J trimming: 0 bases; junction bases outside the gene matches: 4. Germline values: CDR1 KGHSH, CDR2 LQKENI. This CDR3 spans 18 amino acids. CDR3: CASSPAGTSGSSYNEQFF. The CDR3, as DNA: TGTGCCAGCTCACCGGCCGGGACTAGCGGGAGCTCCTACAATGAGCAGTTCTTC.

The chain joins TRBV27 to TRBJ2-7; D remains unclear. This CDR3 spans 14 amino acids. Deletions cut 8 bases from V and 0 bases from J, with 14 bases between. Germline lookup yields CDR1 MNHEY and CDR2 SMNVEV (reference sequence). The CDR3 here is CASSSVASSYEQYF. CDR3 coding DNA: TGTGCCAGCTCTTCAGTGGCAAGCTCCTACGAGCAGTACTTC.

The V call is TRBV28, the J call TRBJ2-2, with D unresolved. CDR1 is MDHEN and CDR2 is SYDVKM in the germline V gene. Trimming removed 3 bases from V and 0 bases from J, with 11 bases in between. The CDR3 covers 16 residues. The CDR3 region has the DNA TGTGCCAGCAGTTTCTCGCGGCCCCCGAACACCGGGGAGCTGTTTTTT. Translation gives CASSFSRPPNTGELFF.

The chain combines TRBV11-2 with TRBJ2-7; 9 bases align to TRBD2. V was pared by 2 bases and J by 3 bases, with 5 bases of the junction left unmatched. CDR3 length: 15 amino acids. Germline-derived CDR1 and CDR2 are SGHAT and FQNNGV. The CDR3 sequence is CASSLSSGSLYEQYF. For the CDR3, the DNA is TGTGCCAGCAGCTTAAGTAGCGGGAGCCTCTACGAGCAGTACTTC.

The chain recombines TRBV6-1 with TRBJ1-2, with no clear D. Germline V gives CDR1 MNHNS, CDR2 SASEGT. CDR3 length equals 14 residues. The V end lost 8 bases, the J end lost 2 bases, and 15 bases lay between the germline ends. DNA for the CDR3: TGTGCCAGCCAGATATCGGGATTAAACTATGGCTACACCTTC. It is translated as CASQISGLNYGYTF.

This chain uses TRBV18 with TRBJ2-5; a weak D match, TRBD1 (6 bases). V was trimmed by 3 bases and J by 5 bases, leaving 13 bases between them. The CDR3 is 14 amino acids. Germline V lookup: CDR1 KGHSH, CDR2 LQKENI. The CDR3 loop reads CASSPTWGPETQYF. CDR3 DNA sequence: TGTGCCAGCTCACCCACCTGGGGGCCGGAGACCCAGTACTTC.

This clone was seen once. The rearrangement links TRBV5-4 to TRBJ1-5, with TRBD1 matching over 10 bases. Germline V lookup: CDR1 SGHNT, CDR2 YYREEE (reference sequence). The CDR3 is made up of 15 amino acids. The ends lost 3 bases at V and 5 bases at J; junction bases unmatched: 5. In DNA, the CDR3 is TGTGCCAGCAGCTCGACAGGGGGCCTGGATCAGCCCCAGCATTTT. Its translation is CASSSTGGLDQPQHF.

V and J are TRBV27 and TRBJ2-7; TRBD2 matches 7 bases. Losses at the gene ends were 3 bases for V and 0 bases for J; bases not matched to a gene: 11. Germline V CDR1 and CDR2: MNHEY, SMNVEV (reference sequence). The CDR3 runs 17 residues. CDR3 protein: CASSFSVREATSYEQYF. CDR3 DNA: TGTGCCAGCAGTTTCTCCGTCCGGGAGGCCACCTCCTACGAGCAGTACTTC.

J is TRBJ2-1 and V is TRBV5-1; possible D gene TRBD1, 5 bases. Trimming took off 4 bases at V and 10 bases at J, with 12 bases between the two ends. Germline assignment: CDR1 SGHRS and CDR2 YFSETQ. The CDR3 is 12 amino acids. For the CDR3, the DNA is TGCGCCAGCAGCGCCCGACAGACCGAGCAGTTCTTC. It is translated as CASSARQTEQFF.

The V gene is TRBV4-1, the J gene TRBJ2-7; 10 positions match TRBD1. The V gene's germline CDR1 is MGHRA and CDR2 YSYEKL. The J segment lost 4 bases and the V segment lost 5 bases, leaving 8 bases of the junction unmatched. There are 15 residues in the CDR3. CDR3 protein: CASSVQDRGGYEQYF. The CDR3 nucleotides read TGCGCCAGCAGCGTTCAGGACAGGGGGGGGTACGAGCAGTACTTC.

This rearrangement joins TRBV6-5 to TRBJ1-4; a weak D match, TRBD1 (6 bases). Germline CDR1 MNHEY, CDR2 SVGAGI. Trimming took 6 bases from V and 8 from J, leaving 19 bases between them. CDR3 length equals 15 residues. The DNA of the CDR3 is TGTGCCAGCAGCCTTTCATGGGGGCTTCGGGAAAAACTGTTTTTT. Translating it yields CASSLSWGLREKLFF.